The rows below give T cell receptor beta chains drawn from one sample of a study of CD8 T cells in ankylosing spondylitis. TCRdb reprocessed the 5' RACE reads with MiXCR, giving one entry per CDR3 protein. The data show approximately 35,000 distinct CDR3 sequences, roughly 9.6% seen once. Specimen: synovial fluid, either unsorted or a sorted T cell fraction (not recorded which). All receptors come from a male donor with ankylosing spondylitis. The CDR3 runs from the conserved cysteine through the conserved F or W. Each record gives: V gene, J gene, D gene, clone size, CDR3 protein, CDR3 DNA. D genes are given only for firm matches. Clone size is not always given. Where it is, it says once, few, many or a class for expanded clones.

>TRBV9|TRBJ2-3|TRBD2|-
CASSVEGEAGAITDTQYF
TGTGCCAGCAGCGTAGAGGGTGAAGCGGGAGCCATCACAGATACGCAGTATTTT
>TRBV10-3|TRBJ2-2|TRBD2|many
CAISDPGGSYPGELFF
TGTGCCATCAGCGATCCGGGAGGCTCCTACCCCGGGGAGCTGTTTTTT
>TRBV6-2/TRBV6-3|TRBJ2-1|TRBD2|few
CASTERLAGLNEQFF
TGTGCCAGCACCGAAAGACTAGCGGGCCTCAATGAGCAGTTCTTC
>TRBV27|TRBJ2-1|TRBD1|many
CASSSPGTGKIDEQFF
TGTGCCAGCAGTTCCCCCGGGACAGGGAAGATCGATGAGCAGTTCTTC
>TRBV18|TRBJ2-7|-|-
CASSPTSGVPEQYF
TGTGCCAGCTCACCAACCTCAGGAGTCCCCGAGCAGTACTTC
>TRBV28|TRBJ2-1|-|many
CASSAVHNEQFF
TGTGCCAGCAGCGCAGTCCACAATGAGCAGTTCTTC
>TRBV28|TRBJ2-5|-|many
CASSFSTELYQETQYF
TGTGCCAGCAGTTTTAGTACCGAACTGTACCAAGAGACCCAGTACTTC
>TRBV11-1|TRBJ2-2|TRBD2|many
CASSLGLAGNGELFF
TGTGCCAGCAGCTTGGGACTAGCGGGGAACGGGGAGCTGTTTTTT
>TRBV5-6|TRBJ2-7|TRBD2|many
CASRPYGGGLYEQYF
TGTGCCAGCAGACCCTACGGGGGAGGGCTCTACGAGCAGTACTTC
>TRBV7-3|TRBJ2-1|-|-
CASSLRALAFSSYNEQFF
TGTGCCAGCAGCTTAAGAGCTCTAGCGTTCAGCTCCTACAATGAGCAGTTCTTC
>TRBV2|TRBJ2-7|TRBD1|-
CASMTGALRAVNF
TGTGCCAGCATGACAGGGGCCCTACGAGCAGTGAACTTC
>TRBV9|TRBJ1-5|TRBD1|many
CASRETGNANQPQHF
TGTGCCAGCAGAGAGACAGGGAATGCGAATCAGCCCCAGCATTTT
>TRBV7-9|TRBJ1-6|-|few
CASSLSSYNSPLHF
TGTGCCAGCAGCTTAAGCTCCTATAATTCACCCCTCCACTTT
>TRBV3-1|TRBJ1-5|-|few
CASSQDASGWAQHF
TGTGCCAGCAGCCAAGATGCGTCAGGATGGGCCCAGCATTTT
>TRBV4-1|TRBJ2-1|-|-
CASSQVGKGPNEQFF
TGCGCCAGCAGCCAAGTAGGAAAGGGTCCCAATGAGCAGTTCTTC
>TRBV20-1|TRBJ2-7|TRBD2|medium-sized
CSARDGAGGPNEQYF
TGCAGTGCTAGAGATGGGGCGGGAGGGCCTAACGAGCAGTACTTC
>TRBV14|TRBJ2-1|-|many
CASSTFSWGNEQFF
TGTGCCAGCAGCACATTTTCCTGGGGGAATGAGCAGTTCTTC
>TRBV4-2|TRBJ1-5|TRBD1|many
CASSRQGGNQPQHF
TGTGCCAGCAGCCGCCAGGGGGGGAACCAGCCCCAGCATTTT
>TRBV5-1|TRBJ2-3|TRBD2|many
CASSLGPSGSYTDTQYF
TGCGCCAGCAGCTTGGGTCCTAGCGGGAGCTACACAGATACGCAGTATTTT
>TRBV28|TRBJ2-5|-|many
CASNHGRDQETQYF
TGTGCCAGCAACCACGGGCGTGATCAAGAGACCCAGTACTTC
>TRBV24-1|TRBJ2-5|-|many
CATRGADPGTQYF
TGTGCCACCAGGGGGGCGGATCCCGGGACCCAGTACTTC
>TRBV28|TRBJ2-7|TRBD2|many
CASGQLAALRKQYF
TGTGCCAGCGGGCAACTAGCGGCGCTACGAAAGCAGTACTTC
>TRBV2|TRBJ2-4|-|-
CASSDIQGGAKNIQYF
TGTGCCAGCAGTGATATCCAAGGGGGGGCCAAAAACATTCAGTACTTC
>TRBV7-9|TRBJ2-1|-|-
CASSLSTRGAYNEQFF
TGTGCCAGCAGCTTATCGACTCGAGGGGCCTACAATGAGCAGTTCTTC
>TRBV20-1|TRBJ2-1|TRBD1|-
CSAGTDYNEQFF
TGCAGCGCCGGGACAGACTACAATGAGCAGTTCTTC
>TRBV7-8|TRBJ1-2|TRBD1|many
CASSPGQGLGYTF
TGTGCCAGCAGCCCCGGACAGGGGCTTGGCTACACCTTC
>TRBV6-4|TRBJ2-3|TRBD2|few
CASSRLAGDGTDTQYF
TGTGCCAGCAGCAGACTAGCGGGAGACGGCACAGATACGCAGTATTTT
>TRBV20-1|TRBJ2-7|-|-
CSARDGQRHDEQYF
TGCAGTGCTAGAGATGGACAGCGTCACGACGAGCAGTACTTC
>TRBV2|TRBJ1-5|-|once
CASRPNHQNSNQPQHF
TGTGCCAGCAGACCAAACCACCAAAATAGCAATCAGCCCCAGCATTTT
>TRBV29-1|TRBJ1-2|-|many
CSAGLVSPGYTF
TGCAGCGCAGGACTAGTTTCTCCTGGCTACACCTTC
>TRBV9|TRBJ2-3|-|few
CASSTGLYSTDTQYF
TGTGCCAGCAGCACCGGACTCTATAGCACAGATACGCAGTATTTT
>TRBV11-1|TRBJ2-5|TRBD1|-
CASSLNNRGTQYF
TGTGCCAGCAGCTTAAATAACAGGGGGACCCAGTACTTC
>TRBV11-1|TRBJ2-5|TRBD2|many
CASRYSRGSGEYQETQYF
TGTGCCAGCAGATACTCCCGGGGTAGCGGGGAGTACCAAGAGACCCAGTACTTC
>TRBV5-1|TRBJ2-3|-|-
CASSLDNPGTDTQYF
TGCGCCAGCAGCCTCGACAATCCGGGCACAGATACGCAGTATTTT
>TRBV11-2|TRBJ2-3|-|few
CASSLVGSYTDTQYF
TGTGCCAGCAGCTTAGTGGGATCCTACACAGATACGCAGTATTTT
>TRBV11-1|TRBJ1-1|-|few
CASSFRGVTEAFF
TGTGCCAGCAGCTTCAGGGGAGTAACTGAAGCTTTCTTT
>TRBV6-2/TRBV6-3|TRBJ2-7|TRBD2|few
CASKKRGTSSEQYF
TGTGCCAGCAAGAAGCGGGGCACCTCCTCCGAGCAGTACTTC
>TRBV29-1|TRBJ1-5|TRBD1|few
CSVRDSHSNQPQHF
TGCAGCGTTCGGGACAGTCATAGCAATCAGCCCCAGCATTTT
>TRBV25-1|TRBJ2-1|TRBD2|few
CASTPGLAGGSEQFF
TGTGCCAGTACTCCGGGACTAGCGGGAGGAAGTGAGCAGTTCTTC
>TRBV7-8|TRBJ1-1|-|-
CASSFRNPNTEAFF
TGTGCCAGCAGCTTCCGTAACCCGAACACTGAAGCTTTCTTT
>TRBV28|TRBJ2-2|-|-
CASSFGIGELFF
TGTGCCAGCAGTTTCGGGATAGGGGAGCTGTTTTTT
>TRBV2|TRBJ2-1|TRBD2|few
CASSRLGTRSDEQFF
TGTGCCAGCAGCAGACTCGGGACTAGGAGCGATGAGCAGTTCTTC
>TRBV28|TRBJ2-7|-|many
CASSPGTSYEQYF
TGTGCCAGCAGTCCCGGGACCTCCTACGAGCAGTACTTC
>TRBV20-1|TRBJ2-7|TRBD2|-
CSAKRENYEQYF
TGCAGTGCTAAGCGGGAGAACTACGAGCAGTACTTC
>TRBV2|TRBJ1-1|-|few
CARGRDVAFF
TGTGCCAGAGGGAGGGACGTGGCTTTCTTT
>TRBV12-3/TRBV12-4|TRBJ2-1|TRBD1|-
CASSLDRGESRNEQFF
TGTGCCAGCAGTTTAGACAGGGGGGAGAGCCGCAATGAGCAGTTCTTC